These 5 T cell receptor beta chains originate from one sample sequenced in a study of T cells in Graves' hyperthyroidism and ophthalmopathy. RNA transcripts served as the template for amplifying TCR beta CDR3 regions. When the TCR CDR3 underwent first-round RT-PCR, the HTBI primer set was used. Each CDR3 protein is one row after TCRdb ran MiXCR on the multiplex PCR reads. The table shows 650,000 to 800,000 distinct CDR3 sequences, with 45% occurring only once. Sequenced sample: peripheral blood or thyroid tissue (not recorded which). The receptors were gathered from an adult man with Graves' disease, either hyperthyroidism or ophthalmopathy (not recorded which).

V gene TRBV2 combines with J gene TRBJ2-7; D remains unclear. Germline lookup yields CDR1 SNHLY and CDR2 FYNNEI. V gave up 6 bases and J gave up 4 bases, with 16 bases separating them. The CDR3 loop spans 14 amino acids. The CDR3 coding sequence is TGTGCCAGCAGCGACCCCTCGTTTTCTTACGAGCAGTACTTC. This gives the protein CASSDPSFSYEQYF.

This clonotype was seen once. Possible read error: a much larger clone is one base away. The chain couples TRBV10-3 to TRBJ1-4, with a weak D call TRBD1 (5 bases). CDR3 length: 15 residues. Germline CDR1 and CDR2: ENHRY and SYGVKD. The V and J ends lost 3 bases and 4 bases respectively, with 12 bases between them. The CDR3 nucleotides are TGTGCCATCAGTGACGGGGCAGCTATTAATGAAAAACTGTTTTTT. Protein product: CAISDGAAINEKLFF.

The sample holds many counts of this clonotype. The genes are TRBV10-3 and TRBJ2-5; 7 nucleotides agree with TRBD2. J lost 5 bases, V lost 4 bases, and 4 bases had no gene match. The germline CDR1 and CDR2 sequences are ENHRY and SYGVKD. The length of the CDR3 is 13 residues. The DNA for the CDR3 is TGTGCCATCAGTGGCCAGGGAGGGGAGACCCAGTACTTC. Translating gives CAISGQGGETQYF.

This clonotype was detected ten times or more. This chain uses TRBV7-9 with TRBJ2-5, with TRBD2 identical over 9 bases. The CDR3 is made up of 16 amino acids. Germline lookup yields CDR1 SEHNR and CDR2 FQNEAQ (reference sequence). Trimming took 1 base from V and 2 from J; bases not matched to a gene: 5. CDR3 DNA sequence: TGTGCCAGCAGCTTAGTTACTAGCGGGCCACAAGAGACCCAGTACTTC. Encoded protein: CASSLVTSGPQETQYF.

The sample holds one count of this clonotype. The chain combines TRBV2 with TRBJ1-4; 8 bases match TRBD1. The CDR3 runs 15 residues. The trim removed 7 bases at V and 4 bases at J, leaving 8 bases unmatched. Germline CDR1 and CDR2: SNHLY and FYNNEI. CDR3 sequence reads: CASTQRQGINEKLFF. The CDR3, as DNA: TGTGCCAGCACCCAAAGACAGGGGATTAATGAAAAACTGTTTTTT.